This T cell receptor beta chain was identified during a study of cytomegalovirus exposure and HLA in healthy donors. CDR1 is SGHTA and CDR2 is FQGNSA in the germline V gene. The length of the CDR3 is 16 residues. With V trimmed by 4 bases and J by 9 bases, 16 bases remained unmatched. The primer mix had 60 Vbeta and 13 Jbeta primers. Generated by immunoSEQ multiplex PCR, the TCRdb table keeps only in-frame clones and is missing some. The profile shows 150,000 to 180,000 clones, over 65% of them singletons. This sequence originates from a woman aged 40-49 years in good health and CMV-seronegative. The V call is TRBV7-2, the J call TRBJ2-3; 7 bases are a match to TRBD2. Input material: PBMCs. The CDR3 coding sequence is TGTGCCAGCAGCTGGGGGGTCGGGCGGGTGGGAGGGACGCAGTATTTT. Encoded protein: CASSWGVGRVGGTQYF. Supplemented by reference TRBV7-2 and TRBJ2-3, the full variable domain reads GAGVSQSPSNKVTEKGKDVELRCDPISGHTALYWYRQSLGQGLEFLIYFQGNSAPDKSGLPSDRFSAERTGGSVSTLTIQRTQQEDSAVYLCASSWGVGRVGGTQYFGPGTRLTVL.